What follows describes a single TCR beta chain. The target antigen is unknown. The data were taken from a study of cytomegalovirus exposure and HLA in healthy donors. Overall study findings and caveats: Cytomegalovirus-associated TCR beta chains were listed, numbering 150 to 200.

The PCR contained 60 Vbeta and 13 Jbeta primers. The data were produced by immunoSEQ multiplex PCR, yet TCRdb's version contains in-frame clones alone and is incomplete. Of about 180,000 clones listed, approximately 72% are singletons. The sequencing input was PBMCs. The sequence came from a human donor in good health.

The CDR3 sequence is CASSGPGTVSYEQYF. The CDR3 region has the DNA TGTGCCAGCAGTGGCCCCGGGACAGTCTCCTACGAGCAGTACTTC. The V and J genes are TRBV2 and TRBJ2-7, with 7 bases fitting TRBD1. The CDR3 consists of 15 residues. The germline CDR1 and CDR2 sequences are SNHLY and FYNNEI. V shed 4 bases, J shed 0 bases, and the junction held 6 bases outside the gene matches.